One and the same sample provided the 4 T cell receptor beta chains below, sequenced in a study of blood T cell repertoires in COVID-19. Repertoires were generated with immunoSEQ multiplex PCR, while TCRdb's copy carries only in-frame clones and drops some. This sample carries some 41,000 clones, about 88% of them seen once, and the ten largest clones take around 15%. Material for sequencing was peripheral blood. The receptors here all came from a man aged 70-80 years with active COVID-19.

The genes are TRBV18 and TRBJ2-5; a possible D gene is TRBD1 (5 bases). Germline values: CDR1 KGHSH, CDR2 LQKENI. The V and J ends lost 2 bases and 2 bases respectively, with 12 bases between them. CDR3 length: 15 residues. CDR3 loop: CASSPIQDKQETQYF. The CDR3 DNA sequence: TGTGCCAGCTCACCAATCCAGGACAAGCAAGAGACCCAGTACTTC.

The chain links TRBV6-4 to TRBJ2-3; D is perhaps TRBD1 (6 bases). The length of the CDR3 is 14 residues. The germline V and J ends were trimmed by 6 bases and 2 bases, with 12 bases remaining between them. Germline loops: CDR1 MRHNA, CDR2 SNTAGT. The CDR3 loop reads CASREQGNTDTQYF. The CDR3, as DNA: TGTGCCAGCAGAGAACAGGGTAACACAGATACGCAGTATTTT.

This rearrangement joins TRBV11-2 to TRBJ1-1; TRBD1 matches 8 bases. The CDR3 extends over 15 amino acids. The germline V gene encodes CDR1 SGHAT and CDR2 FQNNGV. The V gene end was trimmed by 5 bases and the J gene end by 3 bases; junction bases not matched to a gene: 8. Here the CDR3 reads CASSPTGTGDTEAFF. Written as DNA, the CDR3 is TGTGCCAGCAGCCCCACCGGGACAGGTGACACTGAAGCTTTCTTT.

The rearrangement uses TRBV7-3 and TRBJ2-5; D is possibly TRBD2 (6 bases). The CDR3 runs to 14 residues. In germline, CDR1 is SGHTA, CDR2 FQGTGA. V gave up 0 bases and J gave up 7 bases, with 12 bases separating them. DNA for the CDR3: TGTGCCAGCAGCTTAACAGCAACCGGGGGGACCCAGTACTTC. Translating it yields CASSLTATGGTQYF.